What follows describes a single TCR beta chain. Antigen: not known. Though probably carrying unrecorded immune exposures, donors were nominally healthy at sampling. This sample is drawn from a study of cytomegalovirus exposure and HLA in healthy donors. Overall study: Falling in the Caucasian-associated ancestry cluster were roughly 80% of 398 genotyped donors. Findings and caveats of the study: The study listed roughly 150 cytomegalovirus-associated TCR beta chains. Data from an earlier analysis indicated that most TCR beta V segments were productive either about 90% or about 30% of the time.

This CDR3 spans 16 amino acids. Trimming cost V 5 bases and J 6 bases; bases outside gene matches: 13. Germline CDR1 reads MRHNA; CDR2 reads SNTAGT. The PCR made use of 60 Vbeta and 13 Jbeta primers. Using immunoSEQ multiplex PCR, the repertoire was profiled, and TCRdb retains in-frame clones only, with some absent. The sample holds under 150,000 clones, around 10% seen once. The sequenced sample consisted of PBMCs. This sequence joins TRBV6-4 and TRBJ2-3, with 8 bases identical to TRBD1. This clonotype was obtained from a woman aged 40 to 49 in good health and CMV-seropositive. Here the CDR3 reads CASSRIDRGVEDTQYF. The CDR3 region has the DNA TGTGCCAGCAGTAGGATTGACAGGGGAGTGGAGGATACGCAGTATTTT.